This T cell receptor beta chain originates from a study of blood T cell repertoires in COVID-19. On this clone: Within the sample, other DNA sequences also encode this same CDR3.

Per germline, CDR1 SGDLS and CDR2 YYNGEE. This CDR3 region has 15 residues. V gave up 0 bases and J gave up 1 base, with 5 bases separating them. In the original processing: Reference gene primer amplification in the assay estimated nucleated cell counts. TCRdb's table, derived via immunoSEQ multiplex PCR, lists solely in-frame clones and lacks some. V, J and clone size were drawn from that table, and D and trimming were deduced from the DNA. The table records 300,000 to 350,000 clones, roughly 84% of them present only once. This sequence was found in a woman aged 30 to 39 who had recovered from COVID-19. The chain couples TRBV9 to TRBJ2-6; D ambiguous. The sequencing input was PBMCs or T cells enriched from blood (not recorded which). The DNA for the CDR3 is TGTGCCAGCAGCGTAGCGGGTTCTGGGGCCAACGTCCTGACTTTC. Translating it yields CASSVAGSGANVLTF. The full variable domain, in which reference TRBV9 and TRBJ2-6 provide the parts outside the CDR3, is DSGVTQTPKHLITATGQRVTLRCSPRSGDLSVYWYQQSLDQGLQFLIQYYNGEERAKGNILERFSAQQFPDLHSELNLSSLELGDSALYFCASSVAGSGANVLTFGAGSRLTVL.